The 11 T cell receptor beta chains given below trace back to one sample, sequenced in a study of lymphopenia after photon versus proton radiotherapy. The data were produced by immunoSEQ multiplex PCR, yet TCRdb's version contains in-frame clones alone and is incomplete. The table has approximately 40,000 clones, roughly 86% seen once. Sequencing used peripheral blood, obtained from a patient treated with proton-based radiotherapy. The receptors shown here come from a woman in her seventies with pancreatic cancer. Some clones in this sample may be carry-over from other donors' samples.

The chain joins TRBV7-2 to TRBJ2-3; unclear D gene. The germline gives CDR1 SGHTA, CDR2 FQGNSA. V lost 4 bases to trimming and J lost 0 bases, with 8 bases between them. CDR3 size: 14 residues. The CDR3 loop reads CASSSPGSTDTQYF. CDR3 nucleotide sequence: TGTGCCAGCAGCTCACCGGGCAGCACAGATACGCAGTATTTT.

This clone turned up a few times. CDR3 nucleotide sequence: TGTGCCAGCAGAAACGGCACGGTGCGGGGAAATACCGGGGAGCTGTTTTTT. Its translation is CASRNGTVRGNTGELFF. This rearrangement joins TRBV7-9 to TRBJ2-2; D might be TRBD2 (6 bases). The CDR3 is 17 residues long. The germline CDR1 and CDR2 sequences are SEHNR and FQNEAQ (reference sequence). V lost 6 bases to trimming and J lost 5 bases, with 22 bases between them.

In DNA, the CDR3 is TGTGCCAGCAGTTCACGCAGGGTTCTTTCTTATAATTCACCCCTCCACTTT. Amino acid sequence: CASSSRRVLSYNSPLHF. The J gene is TRBJ1-6, the V gene TRBV28; tentative D call: TRBD1 (5 bases). Germline V gives CDR1 MDHEN, CDR2 SYDVKM. With 4 bases removed from V and 4 bases from J, the gap between germline ends came to 17 bases. This CDR3 spans 17 amino acids.

The CDR3 sequence: CASSLTGQPQETQYF. The CDR3 region has the DNA TGTGCCAGCAGCTTAACAGGCCAGCCACAAGAGACCCAGTACTTC. The V call is TRBV7-3, the J call TRBJ2-5; no definite D call. V was cut by 0 bases and J by 2 bases, with 10 bases left in between. The CDR3 has 15 amino acids. Germline loops: CDR1 SGHTA, CDR2 FQGTGA.

This chain joins TRBV2 and TRBJ2-6, with 7 nucleotides matching TRBD1. The V gene end was trimmed by 5 bases and the J gene end by 2 bases; junction bases not matched to a gene: 3. From germline, CDR1 is SNHLY and CDR2 FYNNEI. This CDR3 spans 15 amino acids. CDR3 residues: CASSSQGAGANVLTF. Written as DNA, the CDR3 is TGTGCCAGCAGTTCCCAGGGGGCTGGGGCCAACGTCCTGACTTTC.

The rearrangement uses TRBV7-8 and TRBJ1-4; 8 nucleotides line up with TRBD1. V lost 4 bases, J lost 5 bases, and 6 bases stayed unmatched. CDR1 SGHVS and CDR2 FQNEAQ come from the germline V gene. This CDR3 comprises 15 residues. The CDR3 DNA is TGTGCCAGCAGCTCCCGACAGGGGAAAAATGAAAAACTGTTTTTT. Protein sequence: CASSSRQGKNEKLFF. The full variable domain, rest sourced from reference TRBV7-8 and TRBJ1-4, is GAGVSQSPRYKVAKRGQDVALRCDPISGHVSLFWYQQALGQGPEFLTYFQNEAQLDKSGLPSDRFFAERPEGSVSTLKIQRTQQEDSAVYLCASSSRQGKNEKLFFGSGTQLSVL.

The chain combines TRBV30 with TRBJ2-1; D gene ambiguous. Trimming took off 0 bases at V and 7 bases at J, with 4 bases between the two ends. The V gene's germline CDR1 is GTSNPN and CDR2 SVGIG (reference sequence). CDR3 length: 11 amino acids. CDR3 in amino acids: CAWSVQNEQFF. Here the CDR3 DNA reads TGTGCCTGGAGTGTACAAAATGAGCAGTTCTTC.

The chain is built from TRBV5-4 and TRBJ2-1; 10 bases agree with TRBD1. Trimming at V came to 3 bases and at J to 7 bases, leaving 1 base not matched to a gene. Germline CDR1 and CDR2: SGHNT and YYREEE (reference sequence). The CDR3 loop spans 13 amino acids. The CDR3 DNA follows: TGTGCCAGCAGCTGGGACAGGGGAAATGAGCAGTTCTTC. It encodes CASSWDRGNEQFF.

J is TRBJ2-1 and V is TRBV6-1; 10 bases are a match to TRBD2. Germline CDR1 reads MNHNS; CDR2 reads SASEGT. This CDR3 region has 15 residues. Trimming cost V 7 bases and J 4 bases; bases outside gene matches: 7. The CDR3 sequence: CASTTKREGYNEQFF. CDR3 nucleotide sequence: TGTGCCAGCACTACAAAGCGGGAGGGATACAATGAGCAGTTCTTC.

The chain has TRBV2 and TRBJ2-2; D is possibly TRBD1 or TRBD2 (6 bases each). Trimming pared 6 bases from V and 1 base from J, leaving 15 bases between. This CDR3 contains 16 residues. Germline CDR1 is SNHLY and CDR2 is FYNNEI. CDR3 residues: CASRGSGAQNTGELFF. The DNA for the CDR3 is TGTGCCAGCAGGGGTTCGGGGGCGCAGAACACCGGGGAGCTGTTTTTT.

The chain is built from TRBV5-1 and TRBJ2-6; tentative D call: TRBD2 (6 bases). Germline V gives CDR1 SGHRS, CDR2 YFSETQ. The CDR3 has 16 residues. Trimming took off 0 bases at V and 2 bases at J, with 9 bases between the two ends. The CDR3 region is CASSLVASAGANVLTF. CDR3 sequence (DNA): TGCGCCAGCAGCTTGGTAGCTAGCGCTGGGGCCAACGTCCTGACTTTC.